The clone carrying this TCR beta chain was counted between two and nine times. CDR3 length equals 16 residues. Germline lookup yields CDR1 SGHKS and CDR2 YYEKEE (reference sequence). Trimming shortened V by 0 bases and J by 0 bases, and 11 bases separated the two germline ends. This sample is part of a study of blood T cell repertoires in COVID-19. Across the whole study: Sources were T cells, B-cell-depleted T cells, or PBMCs; the material itself was cDNA or gDNA.

Per the authors' pipeline: Researchers report that nucleated cell counts were estimated from reference gene primer amplification. Sequencing was performed with immunoSEQ multiplex PCR; in TCRdb, only in-frame clones are kept and a portion is missing. V, J and clone size reflect that table, while D and trimming were determined from the DNA. The sample yields 200,000 to 250,000 clones, about 79% seen once. V usage is TRBV5-5 and J usage is TRBJ2-3; D gene unclear. The sequenced sample consisted of peripheral blood. The receptor was isolated from a man aged 50 to 59 with active or convalescent COVID-19. CDR3 in DNA: TGTGCCAGCAGCTTGGGGTCTCCCCTAAGCACAGATACGCAGTATTTT. This translates into CASSLGSPLSTDTQYF.